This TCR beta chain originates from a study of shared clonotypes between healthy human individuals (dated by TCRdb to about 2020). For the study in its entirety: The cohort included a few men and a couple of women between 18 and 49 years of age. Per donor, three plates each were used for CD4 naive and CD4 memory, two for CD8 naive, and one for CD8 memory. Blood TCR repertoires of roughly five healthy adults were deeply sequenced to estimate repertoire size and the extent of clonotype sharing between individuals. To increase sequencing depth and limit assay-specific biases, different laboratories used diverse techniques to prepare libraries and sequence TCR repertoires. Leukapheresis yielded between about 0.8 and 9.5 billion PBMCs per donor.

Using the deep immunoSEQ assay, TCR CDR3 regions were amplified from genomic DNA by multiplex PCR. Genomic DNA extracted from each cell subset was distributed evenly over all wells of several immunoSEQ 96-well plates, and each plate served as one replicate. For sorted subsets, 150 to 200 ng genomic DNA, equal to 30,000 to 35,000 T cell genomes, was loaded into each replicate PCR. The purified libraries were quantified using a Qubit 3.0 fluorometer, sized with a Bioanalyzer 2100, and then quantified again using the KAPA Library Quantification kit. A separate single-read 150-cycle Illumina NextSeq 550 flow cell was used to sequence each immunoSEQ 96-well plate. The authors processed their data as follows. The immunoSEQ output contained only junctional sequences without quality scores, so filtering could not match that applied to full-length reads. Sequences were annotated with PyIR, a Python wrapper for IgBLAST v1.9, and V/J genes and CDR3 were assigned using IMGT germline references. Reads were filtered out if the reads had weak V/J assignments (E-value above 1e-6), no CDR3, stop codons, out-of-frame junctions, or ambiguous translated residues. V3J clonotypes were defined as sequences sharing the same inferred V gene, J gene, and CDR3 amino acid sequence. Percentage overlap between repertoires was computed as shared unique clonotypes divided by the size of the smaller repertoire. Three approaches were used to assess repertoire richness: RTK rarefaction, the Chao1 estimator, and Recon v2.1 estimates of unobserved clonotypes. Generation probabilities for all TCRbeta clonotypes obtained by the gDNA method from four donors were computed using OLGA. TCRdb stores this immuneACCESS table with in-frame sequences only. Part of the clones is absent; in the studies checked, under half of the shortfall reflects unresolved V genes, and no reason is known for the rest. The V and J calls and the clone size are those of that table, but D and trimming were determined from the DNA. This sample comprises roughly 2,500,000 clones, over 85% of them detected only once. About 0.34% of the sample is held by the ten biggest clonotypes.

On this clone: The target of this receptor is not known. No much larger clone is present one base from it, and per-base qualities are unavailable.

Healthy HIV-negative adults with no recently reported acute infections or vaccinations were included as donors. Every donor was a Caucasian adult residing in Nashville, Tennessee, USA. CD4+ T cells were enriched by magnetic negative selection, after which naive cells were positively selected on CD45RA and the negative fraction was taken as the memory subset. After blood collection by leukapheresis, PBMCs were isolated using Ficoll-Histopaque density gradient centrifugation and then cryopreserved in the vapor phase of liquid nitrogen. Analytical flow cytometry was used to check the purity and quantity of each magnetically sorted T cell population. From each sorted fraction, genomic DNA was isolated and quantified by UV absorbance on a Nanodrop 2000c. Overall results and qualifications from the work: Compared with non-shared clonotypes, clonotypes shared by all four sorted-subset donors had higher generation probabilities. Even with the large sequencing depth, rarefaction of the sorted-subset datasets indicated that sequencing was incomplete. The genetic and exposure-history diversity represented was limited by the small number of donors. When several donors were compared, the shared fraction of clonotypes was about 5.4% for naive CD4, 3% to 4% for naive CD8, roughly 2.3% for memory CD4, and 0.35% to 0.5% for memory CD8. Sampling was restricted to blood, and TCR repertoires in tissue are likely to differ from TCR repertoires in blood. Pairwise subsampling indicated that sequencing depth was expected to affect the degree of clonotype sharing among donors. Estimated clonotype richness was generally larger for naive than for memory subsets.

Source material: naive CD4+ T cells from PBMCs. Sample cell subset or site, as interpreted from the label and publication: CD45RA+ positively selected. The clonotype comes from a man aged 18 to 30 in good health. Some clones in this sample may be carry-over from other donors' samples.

This receptor has the CDR3 CASSLDGGLREKLFF. The DNA is TGCGCCAGCAGCTTGGACGGGGGCTTGAGGGAAAAACTGTTTTTT. The chain joins TRBV5-1 to TRBJ1-4; the best D guess is TRBD1, with 6 bases matching. The germline ends are 14 bases apart after V is trimmed by 0 bases and J by 8 bases. CDR3 length: 15 amino acids, cysteine to phenylalanine. The CDR3 DNA has 45 bases and is translated from base 1. Via the germline V gene, CDR1 is SGHRS and CDR2 YFSETQ.